This T cell receptor (beta chain) came from a study of T cells in Graves' hyperthyroidism and ophthalmopathy. Study results and limitations: By a 13 V-J model, ophthalmopathy was set apart from stable hyperthyroidism.

Extraction of PBMCs used around 9.6 ml of fresh peripheral blood. TCR beta CDR3 regions were amplified from RNA. Initially, a first-round RT-PCR of the TCR CDR3 employed the HTBI primer set. TCRdb reprocessed the multiplex PCR reads via MiXCR and lists one record per CDR3 protein. The table has roughly 640,000 distinct CDR3 sequences, roughly 16% seen once. Losses at the gene ends were 1 base for V and 2 bases for J; bases not matched to a gene: 1. This CDR3 region has 15 residues. The germline CDR1 and CDR2 sequences are LGHDT and YNNKEL (reference sequence). This clonotype was counted ten times or more. Antigen unknown.

This chain links TRBV3-1 with TRBJ2-1, with 8 bases that match TRBD2. Input material: blood. This receptor was identified in a woman aged 40 to 49 with Graves' ophthalmopathy. In nucleotides, the CDR3 is TGTGCCAGCAGCCAAGCGGGGGGGGCCTACAATGAGCAGTTCTTC. It encodes CASSQAGGAYNEQFF.